Given below is one TCR beta chain in context. This sample was included in a study of blood T cell repertoires in COVID-19. The CDR3 is 14 residues long. Between the trimmed V and J ends, which lost 4 bases and 2 bases, there was a span of 11 bases. CDR1 and CDR2 (germline): MRHNA, SNTAGT. Assay: immunoSEQ multiplex PCR; the TCRdb copy retains only in-frame clones and omits some. Of 210,000 or so clones listed, about 80% are singletons. Cohort assignment relied on participant-reported clinical history. The chain combines TRBV6-4 with TRBJ1-2, with D maybe TRBD1 (6 bases). Specimen: PBMCs or T cells enriched from blood (not recorded which). The source of this sequence is a man aged 60 to 69 who had recovered from COVID-19. CDR3 DNA: TGTGCCAGCAGTGCCCGGACAGCCAACTATGGCTACACCTTC. It codes for CASSARTANYGYTF.